This T cell receptor beta chain comes out of a study of T cell responses to AZD1222 COVID-19 vaccine (dated by TCRdb to the early 2020s). Study-wide context: Because spike-specific TCR depth and breadth did not differ between the two schedules, AZD1222 recipients who got a second dose at roughly 4 weeks were pooled with those who got a second dose at roughly 12 weeks. Trial participants were enrolled into age subgroups of 18-55, 56-69 and 70-plus years, which contained around 150, 28 and 57 TCR-sequenced participants, respectively. TCR sequencing covered about 230 trial participants: 200 to 220 given two doses of AZD1222 and approximately 26 given two doses of MenACWY control vaccine. What the authors observed across the whole study: Reportedly, close to half of the unique spike-specific TCRs recognized epitopes lying outside the regions that are mutated in the B.1.351 and B.1.1.7 variants. The 56-69-year group was small, and its depth increase did not reach significance, likely because of low power. Vaccine-associated CD4 TCRs spanned the whole spike protein, with dominant responses in regions 160-218 and 743-854. Conclusions about previously exposed vaccinees are limited, since just five to seven AZD1222 recipients were seropositive for SARS-CoV-2 at baseline. Because no samples from the day 14 peak response were available, repertoires could be characterized only after the peak T cell response. After two AZD1222 doses, spike-specific TCR breadth and depth were significantly higher than at day 0 and than in MenACWY recipients. Most participants were white British and females outnumbered males, and the authors suggested that clonal diversity may have been underestimated.

The CDR3 regions of human TCRbeta chains were analyzed by immunosequencing. Regarding the original processing steps: Repertoire TCRs were checked for matches against a reference library of SARS-CoV-2-specific TCRs that had been generated using the MIRA antigen-specificity platform. Breadth was defined as the fraction of unique TCRs that were SARS-CoV-2-associated. Depth was defined as the fraction of total T cells that were SARS-CoV-2-associated. Using the MIRA data, each spike-specific TCR was mapped to the spike region that the TCR reacts to and placed in a CD4 or CD8 class. Log10-transformed breadth and depth values were compared by one-way ANOVA with Sidak's multiple comparisons tests. This is the immuneACCESS table as TCRdb keeps it, with only in-frame sequences that have V and J called. A part of the clones is gone; compared with another copy, unresolved V genes explain less than half, and the rest is unexplained. Clone size and V and J calls were adopted from that table, with D and trimming inferred from the DNA. The sample table shows some 140,000 clones, and roughly 92% are seen once. The top ten hold about 1% of the sample.

The sample's time point label, in plain terms: baseline before first vaccination. The vaccinee samples were drawn from two UK trials, COV001 and COV002, one of which was a single-blind randomized controlled phase 2/3 trial testing AZD1222 (ChAdOx1 nCoV-19) in healthy adults. For TCRbeta chain sequencing, PBMC samples were collected from trial participants at day 0 and at day 28 after the second dose. As encoded in the germline V gene, CDR1 is MRHNA while CDR2 is SNTAGT. Trimming leaves V shorter by 3 bases and J shorter by 1 base, with the junction holding 10 bases beyond the gene matches. The CDR3 numbers 18 residues from cysteine through phenylalanine. The only DNA kept is the CDR3, 54 bases in frame from the first base. This clone was observed once. It lacks a known antigen. No much larger clonotype is one base removed from it; base qualities were not supplied.

The chain was built from TRBV6-4 and TRBJ1-3; TRBD1 fits 9 bases in the junction. The clonotype was recovered from an adult in good health. The source was peripheral blood, collected on day 0 of AZD1222 vaccination. CDR3 loop: CASSESSGTGTSGNTIYF. The nucleotide sequence is given as TGTGCCAGCAGTGAGTCTTCCGGGACAGGGACGTCTGGAAACACCATATATTTT.